Listed below are T cell receptor beta chains from one sample, sequenced in a study of blood T cell repertoires in COVID-19. Sequencing used immunoSEQ multiplex PCR; TCRdb keeps in-frame clones, though not all of them. The top ten hold roughly 9% of the sample, which has about 140,000 clones, roughly four fifths seen once. Material: peripheral blood. These TCRs come from a woman aged 45-65 years with active or convalescent COVID-19. Each CDR3 is given with its conserved first and last residue. D genes are given only for firm matches. Some rows mark clone size as missing; the rest say once, few, many or name a class of expanded clone.

j_gene	abundance	d_gene	v_gene	CDR3nt	CDR3aa
TRBJ1-2	-	-	TRBV28	TGTGCCAGCACCTTTAACAGGGTTGTTGGCTACACCTTC	CASTFNRVVGYTF
TRBJ1-1	once	-	TRBV28	TGTGCCAGCAGTCTGAGGGAGACTGAAGCTTTCTTT	CASSLRETEAFF
TRBJ1-3	-	TRBD1	TRBV6-4	TGTGCCAGACTTCAGGGGGCCGGGGGAAACACCATATATTTT	CARLQGAGGNTIYF
TRBJ1-4	-	-	TRBV4-3	TGCGCCAGCAGCCGTGACAGGAATGAAAAACTGTTTTTT	CASSRDRNEKLFF
TRBJ1-2	-	-	TRBV6-2/TRBV6-3	TGTGCCAGCAGTTACAAGCTTAACTATGGCTACACCTTC	CASSYKLNYGYTF
TRBJ2-1	-	TRBD2	TRBV9	TGTGCCAGCAGCGCCATTCGGACTAGCGGGAGAGATGAGCAGTTCTTC	CASSAIRTSGRDEQFF
TRBJ1-4	-	-	TRBV7-7	TGTGCTAGCAGCGCCTCCCGGGGAAGTGAAAAACTGTTTTTT	CASSASRGSEKLFF
TRBJ2-1	-	-	TRBV7-3	TGTGCCAGCAGCTCCAGACTAGATGGTGAGCAGTTCTTC	CASSSRLDGEQFF
TRBJ1-5	few	-	TRBV7-2	TGTGCCAGCAGTACCACAGGGCAGCAGAATCAGCCCCAGCATTTT	CASSTTGQQNQPQHF
TRBJ2-5	-	TRBD2	TRBV11-2	TGTGCCAGCAGCTCGATTCAGAAGGGACTAGCGGGGAAGGAGACCCAGTACTTC	CASSSIQKGLAGKETQYF
TRBJ1-2	-	-	TRBV3-1/TRBV3-2	TGTGCCAGCAGCCAAGATCATGGGGGCTCCTATGGCTACACCTTC	CASSQDHGGSYGYTF
TRBJ1-1	-	-	TRBV5-6	TGTGCCAGCAGCCCCACCGGGGGGAACACTGAAGCTTTCTTT	CASSPTGGNTEAFF
TRBJ1-1	once	-	TRBV7-8	TGTGCCAGCAGCTTCGGACCCCAGGGTTCCCCTGAAGCTTTCTTT	CASSFGPQGSPEAFF
TRBJ2-5	once	-	TRBV5-6	TGTGCCAGCAGCTTGTTCTTGGACAGACAAGAGACCCAGTACTTC	CASSLFLDRQETQYF
TRBJ2-7	few	-	TRBV28	TGTGCCAGCAGTCCACCTTGGCCCGAGCAGTACTTC	CASSPPWPEQYF
TRBJ1-1	-	TRBD1	TRBV30	TGTGCCTGGAGCGATCCGGGACAGGCCATGAACACTGAAGCTTTCTTT	CAWSDPGQAMNTEAFF
TRBJ1-1	few	-	TRBV18	TGTGCCAGCTCACCAGACAGAAAGAACACTGAAGCTTTCTTT	CASSPDRKNTEAFF
TRBJ2-7	-	TRBD1	TRBV30	TGTGCCTGGAGGGGACAGGGAGGAAACTCCTACGAGCAGTACTTC	CAWRGQGGNSYEQYF
TRBJ2-2	-	TRBD1	TRBV2	TGTGCCAGCAGTATTCAGGGGGCCACCGGGGAGCTGTTTTTT	CASSIQGATGELFF
TRBJ1-5	few	-	TRBV12-3/TRBV12-4	TGTGCCAGCACCCCAGGTAGCAATCAGCCCCAGCATTTT	CASTPGSNQPQHF
TRBJ2-5	-	TRBD1	TRBV7-2	TGTGCCAGCAGCTTAGACAGGGGGCTTATGGAGACCCAGTACTTC	CASSLDRGLMETQYF
TRBJ1-1	-	-	TRBV6-2/TRBV6-3	TGTGCCAGCAGTTTCCCACAGGGAAGCAACACTGAAGCTTTCTTT	CASSFPQGSNTEAFF
TRBJ2-1	few	TRBD2	TRBV24-1	TGTGCCACCTACCTAGCGGGAGGTCCGAATGAGCAGTTCTTC	CATYLAGGPNEQFF
TRBJ2-5	few	-	TRBV5-6	TGTGCCAGCAGCTTGAAGGGGCAAGAGACCCAGTACTTC	CASSLKGQETQYF
TRBJ1-6	-	-	TRBV6-5	TGTGCCAGCAGTTTGGTATCATCGGGTATTACTTCACCCCTCCACTTT	CASSLVSSGITSPLHF
TRBJ2-5	-	-	TRBV9	TGTGCCAGCAGCGTCCAGGGAGAGACCCAGTACTTC	CASSVQGETQYF
TRBJ2-2	-	TRBD2	TRBV5-5	TGTGCCAGCAGCCAGGGACTAGCGGGATCGAACACCGGGGAGCTGTTTTTT	CASSQGLAGSNTGELFF
TRBJ2-4	-	TRBD2	TRBV30	TGTGCCTGGGCGGGGGGCGTTCTAGCCAAAAACATTCAGTACTTC	CAWAGGVLAKNIQYF
TRBJ1-2	-	TRBD1	TRBV28	TGTGCCACCAATAATTGGGGGGGGACAGGGGTCGATCTGGACTATGGCTACACCTTC	CATNNWGGTGVDLDYGYTF
TRBJ2-1	-	-	TRBV20-1	TGCAGTGCTATCGTCTACAATGAGCAGTTCTTC	CSAIVYNEQFF
TRBJ2-5	-	TRBD2	TRBV10-3	TGTGCCATCAGTGACCAGGGTCCTAGCGGTCCAGAGACCCAGTACTTC	CAISDQGPSGPETQYF
TRBJ1-2	-	-	TRBV5-4	TGTGCCAGCAGTTTCGGACCCCCAGGGGGCTACACCTTC	CASSFGPPGGYTF
TRBJ2-1	-	TRBD2	TRBV6-6	TGTGCCAGCAGTTTATCCGGGACTAGCGGGGCCAATGAGCAGTTCTTC	CASSLSGTSGANEQFF
TRBJ1-5	-	TRBD1	TRBV19	TGTGCCAGTAGTCCGGGACAGGGGACAGGAAATCAGCCCCAGCATTTT	CASSPGQGTGNQPQHF
TRBJ2-2	once	-	TRBV18	TGTGCCAGCTCACCTACCAGGGTCGCGAACACCGGGGAGCTGTTTTTT	CASSPTRVANTGELFF
TRBJ1-6	-	-	TRBV7-6	TGTGCCAGCAGCTTTCGGGGGGGCGCGAATAATTCACCCCTCCACTTT	CASSFRGGANNSPLHF
TRBJ1-1	few	-	TRBV11-1	TGTGCCAGCAGCTCGGACAGAAGTGAAGCTTTCTTT	CASSSDRSEAFF
TRBJ2-3	few	TRBD2	TRBV7-9	TGTGCCAGCAGCTTCACTAGCGGGGGGGCCAGCACAGATACGCAGTATTTT	CASSFTSGGASTDTQYF
TRBJ1-1	-	TRBD1	TRBV7-8	TGTGCCAGCAGCGCCCGGGACAGGGGCCTGAACACTGAAGCTTTCTTT	CASSARDRGLNTEAFF
TRBJ1-1	-	-	TRBV7-2	TGTGCCAGCAGCTTAAACCCGGGCGGGGACACTGAAGCTTTCTTT	CASSLNPGGDTEAFF
TRBJ2-1	-	-	TRBV18	TGTGCCAGCTCTTCTAGCGTGAGCTCCTACAATGAGCAGTTCTTC	CASSSSVSSYNEQFF
TRBJ1-3	few	-	TRBV2	TGTGCCAGCAGCCCGCAGGGGAGTGGCGGAAACACCATATATTTT	CASSPQGSGGNTIYF
TRBJ1-2	-	-	TRBV12-3/TRBV12-4	TGTGCCAGCAGTTTCGGGACTGACTATGGCTACACCTTC	CASSFGTDYGYTF
TRBJ2-5	once	-	TRBV7-3	TGTGCCAGCAGCTTATCCGTTCAAGAGACCCAGTACTTC	CASSLSVQETQYF
TRBJ2-7	few	TRBD2	TRBV5-1	TGCGCCAGCAGCTTGAACGCGGGAGCCAACGAGCAGTACTTC	CASSLNAGANEQYF
TRBJ2-4	-	-	TRBV9	TGTGCCAGCAGGAGGAGGGTAGCCAAAAACATTCAGTACTTC	CASRRRVAKNIQYF
TRBJ2-1	-	-	TRBV24-1	TGTGCCACCAGTGATTCGAGCCCCCTCTCCCACAATGAGCAGTTCTTC	CATSDSSPLSHNEQFF
TRBJ2-2	-	TRBD1	TRBV29-1	TGCAGCGCCCGGACAGGGGGCAACACCGGGGAGCTGTTTTTT	CSARTGGNTGELFF
TRBJ1-4	-	TRBD1	TRBV30	TGTGCCTGGACGCCGGACAGGGTTGGAACTAATGAAAAACTGTTTTTT	CAWTPDRVGTNEKLFF
TRBJ2-3	medium-sized	-	TRBV5-4	TGTGCCAGCAGCTTGGACATCGCAGATACGCAGTATTTT	CASSLDIADTQYF
TRBJ1-1	-	TRBD1	TRBV6-5	TGTGCCAGCAGGCGAGGGGGCGGAGGGACTGAAGCTTTCTTT	CASRRGGGGTEAFF
TRBJ2-7	-	TRBD1	TRBV7-2	TGTGCCAGCAGCTCCGGGGACAGTCCCTACGAGCAGTACTTC	CASSSGDSPYEQYF
TRBJ1-4	-	-	TRBV4-3	TGCGCCAGCAGCCAAGATTTCGGGGTAACTAATGAAAAACTGTTTTTT	CASSQDFGVTNEKLFF
TRBJ2-5	-	TRBD2	TRBV6-4	TGTGCCAGCAGTCCCAGCGGGAGAACCCAAGAGACCCAGTACTTC	CASSPSGRTQETQYF
TRBJ1-3	-	-	TRBV30	TGTGCCTCCTTCGGTGGGAGTTACTCTGGAAACACCATATATTTT	CASFGGSYSGNTIYF
TRBJ1-1	-	TRBD1	TRBV19	TGTGCCAGTAATCCCCGACAGGGAATGAACACTGAAGCTTTCTTT	CASNPRQGMNTEAFF
TRBJ2-1	-	TRBD2	TRBV5-1	TGCGCCAGCAGGCTAACCCTAGCGGAGAATTACAATGAGCAGTTCTTC	CASRLTLAENYNEQFF
TRBJ1-5	few	-	TRBV6-6	TGTGCCAGCAGTTACCGGGGAATAGATCAGCCCCAGCATTTT	CASSYRGIDQPQHF